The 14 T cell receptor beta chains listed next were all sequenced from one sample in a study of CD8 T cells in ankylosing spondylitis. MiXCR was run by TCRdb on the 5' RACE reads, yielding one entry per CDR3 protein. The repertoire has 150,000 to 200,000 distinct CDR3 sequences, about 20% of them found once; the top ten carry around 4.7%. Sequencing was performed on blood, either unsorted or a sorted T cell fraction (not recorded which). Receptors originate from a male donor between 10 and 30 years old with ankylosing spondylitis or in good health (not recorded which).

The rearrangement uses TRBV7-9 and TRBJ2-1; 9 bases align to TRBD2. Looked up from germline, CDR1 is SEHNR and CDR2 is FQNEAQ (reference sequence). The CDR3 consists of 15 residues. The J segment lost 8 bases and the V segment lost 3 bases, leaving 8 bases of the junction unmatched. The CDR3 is CASSFTAGGQDEQFF. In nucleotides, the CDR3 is TGTGCCAGCAGCTTTACCGCGGGAGGGCAGGATGAGCAGTTCTTC.

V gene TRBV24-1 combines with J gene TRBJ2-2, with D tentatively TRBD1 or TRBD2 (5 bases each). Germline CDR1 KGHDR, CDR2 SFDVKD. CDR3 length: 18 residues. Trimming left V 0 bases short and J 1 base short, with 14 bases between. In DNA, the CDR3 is TGTGCCACCAGTGATTTGGCCCTGGGACCTCAGAACACCGGGGAGCTGTTTTTT. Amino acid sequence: CATSDLALGPQNTGELFF.

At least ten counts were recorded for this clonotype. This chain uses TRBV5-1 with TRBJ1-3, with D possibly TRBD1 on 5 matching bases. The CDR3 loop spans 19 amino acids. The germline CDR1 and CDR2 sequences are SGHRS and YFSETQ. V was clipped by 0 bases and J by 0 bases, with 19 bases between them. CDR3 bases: TGCGCCAGCAGCTTGGGGGAAGGGGCGGCCATCCCCTCTGGAAACACCATATATTTT. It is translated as CASSLGEGAAIPSGNTIYF.

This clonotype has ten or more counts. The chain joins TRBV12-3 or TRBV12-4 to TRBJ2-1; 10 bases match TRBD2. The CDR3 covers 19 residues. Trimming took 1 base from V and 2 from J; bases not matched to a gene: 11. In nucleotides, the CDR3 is TGTGCCAGCAGTTTAGAGGCTAGCGGGAGTTTAAGGACCTACAATGAGCAGTTCTTC. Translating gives CASSLEASGSLRTYNEQFF.

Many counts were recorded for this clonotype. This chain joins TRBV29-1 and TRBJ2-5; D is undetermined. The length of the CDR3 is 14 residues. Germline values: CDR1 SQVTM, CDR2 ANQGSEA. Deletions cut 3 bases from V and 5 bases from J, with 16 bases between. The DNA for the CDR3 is TGCAGCGTTGAGCCGCCGGGCCAGGCGGAGACCCAGTACTTC. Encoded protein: CSVEPPGQAETQYF.

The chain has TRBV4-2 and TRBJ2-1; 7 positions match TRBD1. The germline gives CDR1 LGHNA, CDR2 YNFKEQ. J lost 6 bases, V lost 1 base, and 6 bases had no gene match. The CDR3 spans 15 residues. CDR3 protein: CASSQVLGQVNEQFF. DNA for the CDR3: TGTGCCAGCAGCCAAGTTCTCGGACAGGTCAATGAGCAGTTCTTC.

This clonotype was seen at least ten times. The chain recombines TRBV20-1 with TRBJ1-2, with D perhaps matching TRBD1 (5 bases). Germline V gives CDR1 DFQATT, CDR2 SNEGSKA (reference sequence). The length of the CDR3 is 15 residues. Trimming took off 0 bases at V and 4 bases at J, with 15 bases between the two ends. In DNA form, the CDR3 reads TGCAGTGCTAGAGATCCGTCAGGGCGCGGCTATGGCTACACCTTC. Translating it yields CSARDPSGRGYGYTF.

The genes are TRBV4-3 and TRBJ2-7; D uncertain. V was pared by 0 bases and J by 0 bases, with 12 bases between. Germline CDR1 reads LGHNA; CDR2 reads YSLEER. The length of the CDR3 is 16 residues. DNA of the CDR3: TGCGCCAGCAGCCAAGACCTCGCTTGGGGCTCCTACGAGCAGTACTTC. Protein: CASSQDLAWGSYEQYF.

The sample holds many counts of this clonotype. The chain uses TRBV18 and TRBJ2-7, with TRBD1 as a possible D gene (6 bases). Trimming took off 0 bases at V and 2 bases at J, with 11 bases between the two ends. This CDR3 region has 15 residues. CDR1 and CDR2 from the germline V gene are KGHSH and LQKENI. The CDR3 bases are TGTGCCAGCTCACCACCACAGGGATCCCCCTACGAGCAGTACTTC. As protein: CASSPPQGSPYEQYF.

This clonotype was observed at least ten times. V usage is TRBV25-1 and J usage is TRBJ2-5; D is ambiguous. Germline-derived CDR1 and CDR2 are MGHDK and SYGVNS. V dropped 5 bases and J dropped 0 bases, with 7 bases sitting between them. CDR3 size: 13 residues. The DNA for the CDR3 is TGTGCCAGCAGTCGGCCGTACCAAGAGACCCAGTACTTC. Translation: CASSRPYQETQYF.

The CDR3 here is CSAGLAGTYNEQFF. The CDR3 coding sequence is TGCAGCGCTGGACTAGCGGGAACCTACAATGAGCAGTTCTTC. The rearrangement links TRBV29-1 to TRBJ2-1; 12 bases fit TRBD2. With V trimmed by 7 bases and J by 2 bases, 3 bases remained unmatched. The CDR3 is 14 residues long. Germline CDR1 is SQVTM and CDR2 is ANQGSEA.

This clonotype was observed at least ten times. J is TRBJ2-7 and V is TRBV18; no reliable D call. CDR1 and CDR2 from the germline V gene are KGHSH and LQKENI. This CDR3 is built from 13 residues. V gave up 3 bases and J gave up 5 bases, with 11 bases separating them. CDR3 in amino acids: CASSPTSSNEQYF. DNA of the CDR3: TGTGCCAGCTCACCCACGTCTAGTAACGAGCAGTACTTC.

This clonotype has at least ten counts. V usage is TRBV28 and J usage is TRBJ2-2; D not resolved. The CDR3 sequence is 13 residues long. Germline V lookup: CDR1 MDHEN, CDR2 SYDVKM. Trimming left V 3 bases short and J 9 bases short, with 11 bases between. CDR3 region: CASSLGLVRELFF. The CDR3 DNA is TGTGCCAGCAGTTTGGGTCTAGTCCGGGAGCTGTTTTTT.

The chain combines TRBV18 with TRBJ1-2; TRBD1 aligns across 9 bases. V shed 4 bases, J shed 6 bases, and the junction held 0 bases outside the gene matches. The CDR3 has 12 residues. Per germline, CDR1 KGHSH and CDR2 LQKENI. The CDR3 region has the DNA TGTGCCAGCTCACGACAGGGGGATGGCTACACCTTC. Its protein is CASSRQGDGYTF.